This T cell receptor beta chain was retrieved from a study of blood T cells in healthy people across ages (dated by TCRdb to between 2014 and 2017). Broadly, across the study: In model experiments, template switching captured about one uniquely barcoded TCR beta cDNA molecule for every two T cells. To track age-related changes in TCR beta repertoire diversity, the study relied on deep sequencing normalized with unique cDNA molecular identifiers. Donors were grouped into four age groups: young (average roughly 15 years), middle-aged (39), aged (around 62) and long-lived (approximately 82). Donors of different ages were randomly distributed across sequencing lanes to avoid experimental bias. For two donors (one aged 18 to 29 and one aged 80 or older), the study analyzed two additional independent replicas of 1 million unique cDNA reads from the same blood draw.

Donors were approximately 42 systemically healthy Caucasian individuals from Russia aged roughly 6 to 90 years. Approximately 9.7 milliliters of peripheral blood were drawn from each donor into EDTA-treated Vacutainer tubes. Ficoll-Paque density-gradient centrifugation was used to isolate PBMCs, with at least 7 million per sample. Total RNA was extracted from PBMCs with Trizol reagent, with at least 5.5 micrograms obtained per sample. For every donor, an aliquot of PBMCs went through flow cytometry to measure the percentages of naive CD45RAhigh/CD27high T cells. The trim is 3 bases for V and 10 bases for J, with a gap of 9 bases between the germline ends. For CDR1 and CDR2, the germline V gene lists SQVTM and ANQGSEA. Taken from cysteine to phenylalanine, the CDR3 has 11 residues. The DNA shown is the 33-base CDR3, in frame from base 1. About this clonotype itself: What this receptor recognizes is not known. No base quality information exists; no much larger clone differs at one position.

Results the study describes overall, beyond this receptor: The percentage of naive T cells measured by flow cytometry correlated strongly with observed TCR beta diversity. As age increased, observed TCR beta diversity per million T cells dropped in a roughly linear way, and a significant reduction was already evident by age 40. Conclusive comparison of naive and antigen-experienced compartments was prevented by the profiling of bulk unsorted PBMCs. Compared with the aged group, the long-lived group had more naive CD4+ T cells, fewer expanded clones and increased TCR diversity, suggesting age selection. Donor CMV infection status was unknown, potentially confounding age-related changes in expanded clonotypes. Estimates of total diversity based on one million sequenced T cells were considered lower bounds and underestimates.

The library was built by means of 5' RACE. The sequencer listed for this sample is Illumina HiSeq 2500. The second PCR ran for about 6 to 11 cycles and used a J-beta primer mix along with a sample-barcoded 5' primer. A template-switch 5' adaptor carrying 12 random nucleotides introduced a unique molecular identifier onto each TCR beta cDNA molecule. Each sample yielded at least 3 million CDR3-containing paired-end reads. The Mint cDNA synthesis kit, primed by a TRBC-specific oligonucleotide, was used to synthesize first-strand cDNA from all RNA. Following uracil-DNA glycosylase treatment, all cDNA underwent a first 18-cycle PCR with the universal primers M1SS and BC2_uni_R. In the paper's pipeline: Normalization of each sample was performed by random selection of 1 million high-quality reads, each carrying a distinct molecular identifier. Instead of being binned into consensus sequences, reads with shared molecular identifiers were discarded. CDR3 identification, clonotype clustering and error correction used MiTCR with a Q25 quality threshold and the strictest error-elimination algorithm. Lower-bound total TCR beta diversity was estimated with a nonparametric unseen species model using Euler transformation. TCRdb trimmed public reads at Q25 via fastp, called clones via MiXCR and kept in-frame beta chains. Each record represents a unique CDR3 protein, reported with the most common genes and DNA among its rows. These V and J calls rely on TCRdb rather than the paper's analysis. For this sample there are over 950,000 distinct CDR3 sequences; less than 45% appear just once. The ten top clones hold around 14% of the sample.

The source is a man between 18 and 29 years old in good health. In this chain, TRBV29-1 is recombined with TRBJ2-2; TRBD1 is possibly the D segment (5 matching bases). The sample taken for sequencing was blood. CDR3 reads: CSVELGEELFF. At the DNA level, the sequence is TGCAGCGTTGAGCTAGGGGAGGAGCTGTTTTTT.